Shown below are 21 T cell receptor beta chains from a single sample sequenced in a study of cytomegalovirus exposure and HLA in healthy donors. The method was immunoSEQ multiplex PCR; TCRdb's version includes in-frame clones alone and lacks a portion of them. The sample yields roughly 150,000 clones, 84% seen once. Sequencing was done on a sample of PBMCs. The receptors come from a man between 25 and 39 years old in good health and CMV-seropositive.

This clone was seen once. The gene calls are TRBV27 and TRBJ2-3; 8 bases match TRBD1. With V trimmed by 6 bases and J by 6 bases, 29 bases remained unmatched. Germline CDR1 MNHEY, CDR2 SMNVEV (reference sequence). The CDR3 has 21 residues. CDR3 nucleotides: TGTGCCAGCAGCTCTAGACAGGGGCCACCCCATTCCCTCGAGATATACGATACGCAGTATTTT. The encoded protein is CASSSRQGPPHSLEIYDTQYF.

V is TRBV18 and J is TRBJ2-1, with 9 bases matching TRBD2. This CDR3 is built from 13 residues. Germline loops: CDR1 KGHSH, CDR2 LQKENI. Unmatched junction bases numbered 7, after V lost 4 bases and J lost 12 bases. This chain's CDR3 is CASSRIAREGQFF. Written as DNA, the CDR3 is TGTGCCAGCTCACGGATAGCGCGGGAGGGGCAGTTCTTC.

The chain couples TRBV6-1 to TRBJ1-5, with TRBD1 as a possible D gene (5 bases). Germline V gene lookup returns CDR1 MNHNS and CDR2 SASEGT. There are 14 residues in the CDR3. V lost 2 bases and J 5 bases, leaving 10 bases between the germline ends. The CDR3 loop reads CASSEQGSHQPQHF. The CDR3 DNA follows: TGTGCCAGCAGTGAACAGGGCAGCCATCAGCCCCAGCATTTT.

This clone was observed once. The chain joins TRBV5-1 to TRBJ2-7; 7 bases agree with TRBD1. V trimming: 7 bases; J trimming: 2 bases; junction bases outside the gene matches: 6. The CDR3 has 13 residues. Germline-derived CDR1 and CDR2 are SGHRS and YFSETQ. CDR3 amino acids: CASRLTGTYEQYF. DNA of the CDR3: TGCGCCAGCCGGTTGACAGGGACCTACGAGCAGTACTTC.

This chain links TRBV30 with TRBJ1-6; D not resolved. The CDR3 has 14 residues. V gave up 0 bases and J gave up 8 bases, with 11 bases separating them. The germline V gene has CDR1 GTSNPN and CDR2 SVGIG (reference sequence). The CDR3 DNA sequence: TGTGCCTGGAGTGTGCGGTCTTTGGATTCACCCCTCCACTTT. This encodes CAWSVRSLDSPLHF.

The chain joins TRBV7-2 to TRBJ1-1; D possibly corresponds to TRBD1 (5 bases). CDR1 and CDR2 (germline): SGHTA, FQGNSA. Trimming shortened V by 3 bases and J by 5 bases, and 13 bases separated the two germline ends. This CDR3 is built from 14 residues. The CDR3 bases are TGTGCCAGCAGCTTCGGCAGGGATAGGACTGAAGCTTTCTTT. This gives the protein CASSFGRDRTEAFF. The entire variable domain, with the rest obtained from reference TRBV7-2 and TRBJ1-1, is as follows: GAGVSQSPSNKVTEKGKDVELRCDPISGHTALYWYRQSLGQGLEFLIYFQGNSAPDKSGLPSDRFSAERTGGSVSTLTIQRTQQEDSAVYLCASSFGRDRTEAFFGQGTRLTVV.

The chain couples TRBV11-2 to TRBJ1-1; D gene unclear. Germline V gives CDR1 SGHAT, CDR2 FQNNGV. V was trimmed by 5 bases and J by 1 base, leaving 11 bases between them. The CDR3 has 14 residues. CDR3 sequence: CASSTERGNTEAFF. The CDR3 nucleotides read TGTGCCAGCAGCACAGAGCGGGGGAACACTGAAGCTTTCTTT.

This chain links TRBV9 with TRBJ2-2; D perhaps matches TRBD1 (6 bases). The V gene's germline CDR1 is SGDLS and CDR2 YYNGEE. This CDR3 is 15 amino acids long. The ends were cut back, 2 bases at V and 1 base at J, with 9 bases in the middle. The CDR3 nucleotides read TGTGCCAGCAGCGTCAAGGACAGGAACACCGGGGAGCTGTTTTTT. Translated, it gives CASSVKDRNTGELFF.

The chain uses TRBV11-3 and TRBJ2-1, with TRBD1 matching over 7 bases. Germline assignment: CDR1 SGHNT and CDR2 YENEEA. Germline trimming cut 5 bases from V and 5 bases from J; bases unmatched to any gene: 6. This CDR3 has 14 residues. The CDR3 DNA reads TGTGCCAGCAGCATACAGGGGAGCGACAATGAGCAGTTCTTC. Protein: CASSIQGSDNEQFF.

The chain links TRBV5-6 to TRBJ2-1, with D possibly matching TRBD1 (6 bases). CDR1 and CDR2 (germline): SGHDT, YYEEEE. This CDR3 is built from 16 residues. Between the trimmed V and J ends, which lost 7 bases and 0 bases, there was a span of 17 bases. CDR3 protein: CASLSRGYYSYNEQFF. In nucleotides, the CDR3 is TGTGCCAGCCTGAGCAGGGGCTATTACTCCTACAATGAGCAGTTCTTC.

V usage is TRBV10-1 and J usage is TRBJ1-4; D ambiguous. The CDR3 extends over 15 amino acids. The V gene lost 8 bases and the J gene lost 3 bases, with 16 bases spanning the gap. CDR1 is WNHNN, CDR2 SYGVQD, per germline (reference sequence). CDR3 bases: TGCGCCAGCCCTCAGCGGGGAATACCTAATGAAAAACTGTTTTTT. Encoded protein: CASPQRGIPNEKLFF.

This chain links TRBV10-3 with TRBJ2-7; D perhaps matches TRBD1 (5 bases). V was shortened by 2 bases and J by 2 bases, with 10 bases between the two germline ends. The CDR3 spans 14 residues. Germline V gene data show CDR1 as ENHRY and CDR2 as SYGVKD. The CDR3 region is CAISEAGSPYEQYF. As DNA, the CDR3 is TGTGCCATCAGTGAGGCAGGGTCACCCTACGAGCAGTACTTC.

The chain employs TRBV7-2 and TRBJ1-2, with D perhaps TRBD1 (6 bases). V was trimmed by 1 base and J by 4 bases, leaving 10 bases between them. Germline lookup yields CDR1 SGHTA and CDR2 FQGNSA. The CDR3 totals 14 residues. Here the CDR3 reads CASSLGAQGYGYTF. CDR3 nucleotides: TGTGCCAGCAGCTTAGGAGCACAGGGCTATGGCTACACCTTC.

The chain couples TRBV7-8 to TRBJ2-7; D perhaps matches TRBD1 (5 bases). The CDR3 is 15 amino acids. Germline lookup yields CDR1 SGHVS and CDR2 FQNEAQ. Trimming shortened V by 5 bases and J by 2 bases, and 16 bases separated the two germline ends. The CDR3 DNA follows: TGTGCCAGCAGCACACGTACAGGCTATGCCTACGAGCAGTACTTC. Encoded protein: CASSTRTGYAYEQYF.

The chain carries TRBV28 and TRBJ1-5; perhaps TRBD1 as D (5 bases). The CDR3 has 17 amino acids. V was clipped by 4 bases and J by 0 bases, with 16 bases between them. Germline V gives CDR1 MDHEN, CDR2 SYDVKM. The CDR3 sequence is CASSSTRQQYSNQPQHF. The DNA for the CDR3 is TGTGCCAGCAGTTCCACAAGACAGCAATATAGCAATCAGCCCCAGCATTTT.

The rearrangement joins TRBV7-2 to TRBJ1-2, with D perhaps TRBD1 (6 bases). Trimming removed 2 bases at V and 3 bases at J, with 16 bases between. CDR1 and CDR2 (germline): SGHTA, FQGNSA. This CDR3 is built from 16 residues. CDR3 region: CASSLNQGWSHYGYTF. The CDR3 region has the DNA TGTGCCAGCAGCTTAAACCAGGGGTGGTCCCACTATGGCTACACCTTC.

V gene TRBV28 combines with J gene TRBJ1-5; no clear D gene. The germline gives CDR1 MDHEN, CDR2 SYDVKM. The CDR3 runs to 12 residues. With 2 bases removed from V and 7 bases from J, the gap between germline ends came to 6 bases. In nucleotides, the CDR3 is TGTGCCAGCAGTTTAGCCCGGCAGCCCCAGCATTTT. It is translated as CASSLARQPQHF.

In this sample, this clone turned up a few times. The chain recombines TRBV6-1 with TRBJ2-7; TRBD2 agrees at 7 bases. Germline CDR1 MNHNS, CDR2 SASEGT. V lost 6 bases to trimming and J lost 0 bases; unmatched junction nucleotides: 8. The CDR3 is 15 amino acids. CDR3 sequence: CASRPPGGSSYEQYF. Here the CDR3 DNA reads TGTGCCAGCAGGCCCCCCGGGGGGAGCTCCTACGAGCAGTACTTC.

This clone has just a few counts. CDR3 protein: CASSLHREGFEQFF. The CDR3 DNA reads as TGTGCCAGCAGCTTACACCGGGAGGGCTTTGAGCAGTTCTTC. V gene TRBV7-9 combines with J gene TRBJ2-1; 8 bases map to TRBD2. The CDR3 length is 14 residues. Germline CDR1 reads SEHNR; CDR2 reads FQNEAQ (reference sequence). V was pared by 2 bases and J by 9 bases, with 6 bases of the junction left unmatched.

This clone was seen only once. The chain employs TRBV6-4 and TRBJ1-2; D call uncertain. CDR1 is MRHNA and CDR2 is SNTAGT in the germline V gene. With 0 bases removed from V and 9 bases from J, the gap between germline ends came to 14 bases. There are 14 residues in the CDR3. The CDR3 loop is CASSDSGIPLCYTF. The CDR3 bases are TGTGCCAGCAGTGACTCGGGCATCCCCCTATGCTACACCTTC.

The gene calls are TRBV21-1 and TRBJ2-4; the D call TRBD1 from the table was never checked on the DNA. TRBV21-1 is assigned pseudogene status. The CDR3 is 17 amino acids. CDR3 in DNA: TGTGCCAGCAGCGGACATCTAGAGGTATGTGCCAAAAACATTCAGTACTTC. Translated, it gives CASSGHLEVCAKNIQYF.